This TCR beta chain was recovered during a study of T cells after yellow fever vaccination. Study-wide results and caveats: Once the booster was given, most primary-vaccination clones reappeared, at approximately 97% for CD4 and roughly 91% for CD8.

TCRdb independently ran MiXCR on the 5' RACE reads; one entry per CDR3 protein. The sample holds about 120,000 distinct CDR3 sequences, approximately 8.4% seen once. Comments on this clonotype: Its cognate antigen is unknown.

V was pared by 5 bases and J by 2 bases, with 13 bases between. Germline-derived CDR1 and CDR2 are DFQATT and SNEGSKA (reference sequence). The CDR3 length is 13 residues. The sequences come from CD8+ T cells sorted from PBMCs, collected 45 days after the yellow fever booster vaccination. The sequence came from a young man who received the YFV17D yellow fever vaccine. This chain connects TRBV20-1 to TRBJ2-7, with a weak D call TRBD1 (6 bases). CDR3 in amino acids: CSAPDSDTYEQYF. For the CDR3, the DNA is TGCAGTGCTCCGGACAGTGATACCTACGAGCAGTACTTC.